The sample holds a few counts of the clone carrying this T cell receptor (beta chain). This sample also contains other DNA sequences that code for the same CDR3. Sequencing was performed with immunoSEQ multiplex PCR; in TCRdb, only in-frame clones are kept and a portion is missing. The data show 40,000 or so clones, 70% to 90% seen once. This sample was included in a study of blood T cell repertoires in COVID-19. CDR1 is MRHNA and CDR2 is SNTAGT in the germline V gene. The CDR3 is 15 amino acids. With V trimmed by 0 bases and J by 6 bases, 1 base remained unmatched. The specimen was peripheral blood. The receptor was derived from a human donor in a cohort sampled during active COVID-19. This rearrangement joins TRBV6-4 to TRBJ2-1; 11 positions match TRBD2. The CDR3 sequence is CASSDSSGGANEQFF. The DNA of the CDR3 is TGTGCCAGCAGTGACTCTAGCGGGGGGGCCAATGAGCAGTTCTTC.